Each of the 5 T cell receptor beta chains below was sequenced from the same sample in a study of early T cells in non-severe SARS-CoV-2 infection. One entry per CDR3 protein, called by TCRdb with MiXCR from the 5' RACE reads. Among some 80,000 distinct CDR3 sequences listed, approximately 13% were seen once. Sequenced sample: whole blood. The receptors here all came from an adult who was a healthcare worker with PCR-confirmed SARS-CoV-2 infection or an uninfected control (not recorded which).

The chain carries TRBV10-2 and TRBJ2-1, with D possibly TRBD2 on 6 matching bases. Trimming pared 10 bases from V and 0 bases from J, leaving 16 bases between. The CDR3 is 15 amino acids. Germline V gene data show CDR1 as WSHSY and CDR2 as SAAADI. The CDR3 nucleotides are TGCGCCACTTGGGAGCGGGTGAGCTCCTACAATGAGCAGTTCTTC. Amino acid sequence: CATWERVSSYNEQFF.

Only a few counts were recorded for this clonotype. This chain joins TRBV2 and TRBJ1-2; the match to TRBD1 covers 8 bases. In germline, CDR1 is SNHLY, CDR2 FYNNEI. The CDR3 contains 11 residues. After removal of 8 bases from V and 7 bases from J, the junction contained 3 bases not matched to a gene. CDR3 residues: CASGQGFGYTF. The DNA of the CDR3 is TGTGCCAGCGGACAGGGTTTTGGCTACACCTTC.

The CDR3 reads CSARGQGGDTEAFF. The CDR3, as DNA: TGCAGTGCTAGAGGACAGGGCGGCGACACTGAAGCTTTCTTT. The rearrangement uses TRBV20-1 and TRBJ1-1, with 7 bases matching TRBD1. CDR3 length equals 14 residues. Per the germline V gene, CDR1 is DFQATT and CDR2 is SNEGSKA (reference sequence). J was trimmed by 3 bases and V by 1 base; bases with no gene match: 5.

The chain links TRBV7-2 to TRBJ2-7, with 7 bases aligning to TRBD2. Germline CDR1 and CDR2: SGHTA and FQGNSA. There are 16 residues in the CDR3. The trim removed 3 bases at V and 3 bases at J, leaving 11 bases unmatched. CDR3 loop: CASSLGRGGYRYEQYF. CDR3 DNA sequence: TGTGCCAGCAGCTTGGGGAGGGGCGGTTATCGCTACGAGCAGTACTTC.

In this sample, this clonotype turned up a few times. The genes are TRBV7-2 and TRBJ2-7; 7 bases agree with TRBD1. The trim removed 0 bases at V and 4 bases at J, leaving 6 bases unmatched. Looked up from germline, CDR1 is SGHTA and CDR2 is FQGNSA. The CDR3 runs to 15 residues. CDR3 in amino acids: CASSLAGTEIYEQYF. The CDR3 nucleotides read TGTGCCAGCAGCTTAGCGGGGACAGAGATTTACGAGCAGTACTTC.